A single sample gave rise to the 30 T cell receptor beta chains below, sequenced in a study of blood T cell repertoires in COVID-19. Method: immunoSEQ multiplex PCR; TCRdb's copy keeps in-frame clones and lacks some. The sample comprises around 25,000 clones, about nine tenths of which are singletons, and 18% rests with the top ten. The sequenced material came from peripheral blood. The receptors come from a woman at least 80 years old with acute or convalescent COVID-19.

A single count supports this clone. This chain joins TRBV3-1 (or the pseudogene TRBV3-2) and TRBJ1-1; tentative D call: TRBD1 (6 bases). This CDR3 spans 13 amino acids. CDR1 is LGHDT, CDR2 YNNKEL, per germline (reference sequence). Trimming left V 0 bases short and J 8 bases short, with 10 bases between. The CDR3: CASSQDRGREAFF. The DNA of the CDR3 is TGTGCCAGCAGCCAAGACAGGGGCAGGGAAGCTTTCTTT.

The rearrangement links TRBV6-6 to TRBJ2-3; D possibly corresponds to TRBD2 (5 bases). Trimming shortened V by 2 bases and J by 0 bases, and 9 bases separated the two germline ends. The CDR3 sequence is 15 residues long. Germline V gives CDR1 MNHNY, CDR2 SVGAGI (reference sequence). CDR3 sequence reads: CASSYEGKSTDTQYF. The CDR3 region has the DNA TGTGCCAGCAGTTACGAGGGCAAAAGCACAGATACGCAGTATTTT.

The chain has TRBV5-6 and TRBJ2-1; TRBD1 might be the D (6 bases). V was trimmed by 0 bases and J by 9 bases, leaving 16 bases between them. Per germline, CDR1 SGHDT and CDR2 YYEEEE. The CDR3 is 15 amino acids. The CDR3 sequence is CASSLETVGAGEQFF. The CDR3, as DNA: TGTGCCAGCAGCTTGGAGACGGTGGGGGCCGGTGAGCAGTTCTTC. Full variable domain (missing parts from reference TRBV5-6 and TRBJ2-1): DAGVTQSPTHLIKTRGQQVTLRCSPKSGHDTVSWYQQALGQGPQFIFQYYEEEERQRGNFPDRFSGHQFPNYSSELNVNALLLGDSALYLCASSLETVGAGEQFFGPGTRLTVL.

The CDR3: CSVGMGSGYTF. The CDR3 coding sequence is TGCAGCGTTGGGATGGGTAGCGGCTACACCTTC. V and J are TRBV29-1 and TRBJ1-2; D not certain. The CDR3 sequence is 11 residues long. V lost 4 bases to trimming and J lost 8 bases, with 11 bases between them. Germline V gene data show CDR1 as SQVTM and CDR2 as ANQGSEA.

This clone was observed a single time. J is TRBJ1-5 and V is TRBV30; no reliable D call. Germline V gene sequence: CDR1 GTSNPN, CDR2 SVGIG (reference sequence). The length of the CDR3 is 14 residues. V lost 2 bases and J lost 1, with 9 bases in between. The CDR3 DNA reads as TGTGCCTGGAGTCGTGGAGGGAGCAATCAGCCCCAGCATTTT. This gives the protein CAWSRGGSNQPQHF.

Written as DNA, the CDR3 is TGTGCCAGCAGCCCCGGGACTGGGAGCTCCTACGAGCAGTACTTC. Protein product: CASSPGTGSSYEQYF. The chain carries TRBV5-4 and TRBJ2-7; TRBD2 might be the D (6 bases). CDR3 length equals 15 residues. The germline V gene encodes CDR1 SGHNT and CDR2 YYREEE (reference sequence). The germline V and J ends were trimmed by 4 bases and 0 bases, with 14 bases remaining between them.

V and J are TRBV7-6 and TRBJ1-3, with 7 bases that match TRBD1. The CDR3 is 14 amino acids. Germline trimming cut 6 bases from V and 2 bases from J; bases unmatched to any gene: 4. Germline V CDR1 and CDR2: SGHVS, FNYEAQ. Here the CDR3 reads CASREGQTGNTIYF. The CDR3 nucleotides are TGTGCCAGCAGGGAGGGACAGACTGGAAACACCATATATTTT.

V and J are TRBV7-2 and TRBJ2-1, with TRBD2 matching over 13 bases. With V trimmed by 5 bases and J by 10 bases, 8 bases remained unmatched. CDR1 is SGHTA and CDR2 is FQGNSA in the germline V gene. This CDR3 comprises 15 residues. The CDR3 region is CASSTGTSGTREQFF. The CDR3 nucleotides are TGTGCCAGCAGCACCGGGACTAGCGGGACTCGAGAGCAGTTCTTC.

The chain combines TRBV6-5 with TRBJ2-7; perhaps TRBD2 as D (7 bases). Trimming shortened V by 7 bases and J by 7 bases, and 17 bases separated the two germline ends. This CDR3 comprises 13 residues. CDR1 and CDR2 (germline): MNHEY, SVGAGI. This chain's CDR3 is CASTPAGAEEQYF. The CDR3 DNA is TGTGCCAGCACCCCCGCGGGGGCGGAGGAGCAGTACTTC.

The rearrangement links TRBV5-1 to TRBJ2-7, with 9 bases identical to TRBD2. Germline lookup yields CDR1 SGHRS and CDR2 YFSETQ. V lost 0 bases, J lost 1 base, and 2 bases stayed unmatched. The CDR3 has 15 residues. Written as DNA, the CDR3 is TGCGCCAGCAGCTTGGAAGCGGGGGGTTCCTACGAGCAGTACTTC. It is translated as CASSLEAGGSYEQYF.

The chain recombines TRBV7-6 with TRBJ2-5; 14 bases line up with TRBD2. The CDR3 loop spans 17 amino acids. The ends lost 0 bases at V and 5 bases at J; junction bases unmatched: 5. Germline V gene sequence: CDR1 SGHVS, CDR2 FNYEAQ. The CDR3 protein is CASSLAGLAGGRETQYF. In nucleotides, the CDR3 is TGTGCCAGCAGCTTAGCCGGACTAGCGGGAGGACGGGAGACCCAGTACTTC.

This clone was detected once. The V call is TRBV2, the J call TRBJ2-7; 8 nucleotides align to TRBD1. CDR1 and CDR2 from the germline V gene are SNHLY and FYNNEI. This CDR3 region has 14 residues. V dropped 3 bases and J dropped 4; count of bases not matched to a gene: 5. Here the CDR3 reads CASSEQGAGYEQYF. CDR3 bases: TGTGCCAGCAGTGAGCAGGGGGCAGGGTACGAGCAGTACTTC.

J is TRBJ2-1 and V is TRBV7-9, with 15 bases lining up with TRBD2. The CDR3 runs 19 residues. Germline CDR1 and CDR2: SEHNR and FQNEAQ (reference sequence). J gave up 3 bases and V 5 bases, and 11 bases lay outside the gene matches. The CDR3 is CASSPRPGLAGGLYNEQFF. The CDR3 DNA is TGTGCCAGCAGCCCTCGACCGGGACTAGCGGGGGGCCTCTACAATGAGCAGTTCTTC. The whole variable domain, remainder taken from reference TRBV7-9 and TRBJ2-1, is DTGVSQNPRHKITKRGQNVTFRCDPISEHNRLYWYRQTLGQGPEFLTYFQNEAQLEKSRLLSDRFSAERPKGSFSTLEIQRTEQGDSAMYLCASSPRPGLAGGLYNEQFFGPGTRLTVL.

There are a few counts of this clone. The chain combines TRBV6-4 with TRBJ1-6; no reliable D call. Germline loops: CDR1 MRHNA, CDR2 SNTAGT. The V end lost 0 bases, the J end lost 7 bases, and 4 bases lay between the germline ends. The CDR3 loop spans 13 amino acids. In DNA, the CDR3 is TGTGCCAGCAGTGACTCGACAAATTCACCCCTCCACTTT. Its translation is CASSDSTNSPLHF.

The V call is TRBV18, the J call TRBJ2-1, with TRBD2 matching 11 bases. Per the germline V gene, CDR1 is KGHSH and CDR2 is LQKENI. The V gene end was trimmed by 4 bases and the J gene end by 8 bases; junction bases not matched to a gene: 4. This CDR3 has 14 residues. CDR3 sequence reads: CASSQTSGIDEQFF. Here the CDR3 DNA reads TGTGCCAGCTCACAGACTAGCGGGATCGATGAGCAGTTCTTC.

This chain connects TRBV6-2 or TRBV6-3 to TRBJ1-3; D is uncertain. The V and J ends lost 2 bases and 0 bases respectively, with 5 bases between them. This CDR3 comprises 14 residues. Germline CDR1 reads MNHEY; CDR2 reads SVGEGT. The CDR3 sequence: CASSYGSSGNTIYF. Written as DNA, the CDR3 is TGTGCCAGCAGTTACGGCAGCTCTGGAAACACCATATATTTT.

CDR3 in amino acids: CACRGPDTQYF. The CDR3 region has the DNA TGTGCCTGTCGGGGTCCAGATACGCAGTATTTT. The chain recombines TRBV12-3 or TRBV12-4 with TRBJ2-3, with D possibly being TRBD2 (5 bases). The germline V and J ends were trimmed by 11 bases and 4 bases, with 10 bases remaining between them. This CDR3 region has 11 residues.

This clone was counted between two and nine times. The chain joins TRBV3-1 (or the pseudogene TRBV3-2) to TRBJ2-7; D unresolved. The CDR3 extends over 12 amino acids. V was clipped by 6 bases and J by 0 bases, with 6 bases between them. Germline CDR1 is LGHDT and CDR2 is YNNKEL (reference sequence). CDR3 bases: TGTGCCAGCAGTCTGAGCTCCTACGAGCAGTACTTC. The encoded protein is CASSLSSYEQYF.

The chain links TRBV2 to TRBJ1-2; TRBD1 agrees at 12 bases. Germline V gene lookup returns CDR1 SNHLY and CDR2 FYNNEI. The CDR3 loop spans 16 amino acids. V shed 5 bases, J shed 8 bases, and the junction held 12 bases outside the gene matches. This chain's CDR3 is CASSYTGTGGAGGYTF. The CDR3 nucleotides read TGTGCCAGCAGTTACACCGGGACAGGGGGCGCGGGGGGCTACACCTTC.

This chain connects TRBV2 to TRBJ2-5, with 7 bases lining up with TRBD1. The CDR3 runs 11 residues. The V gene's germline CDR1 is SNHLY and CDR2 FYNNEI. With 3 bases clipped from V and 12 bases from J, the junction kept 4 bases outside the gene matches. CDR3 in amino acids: CASSEFDREYF. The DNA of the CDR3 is TGTGCCAGCAGTGAGTTTGACAGGGAGTACTTC.

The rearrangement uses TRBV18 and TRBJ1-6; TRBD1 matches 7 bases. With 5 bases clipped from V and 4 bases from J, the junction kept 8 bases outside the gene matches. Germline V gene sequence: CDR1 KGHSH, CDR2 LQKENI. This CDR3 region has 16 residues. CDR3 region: CASSTIGTDYNSPLHF. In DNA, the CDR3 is TGTGCCAGCTCAACCATAGGGACAGATTATAATTCACCCCTCCACTTT.

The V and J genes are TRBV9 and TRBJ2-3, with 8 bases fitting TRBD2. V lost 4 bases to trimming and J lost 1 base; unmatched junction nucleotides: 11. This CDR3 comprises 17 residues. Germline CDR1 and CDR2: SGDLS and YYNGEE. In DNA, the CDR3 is TGTGCCAGCAGCCCCCTTGGTGTTAGCGGGGGCACAGATACGCAGTATTTT. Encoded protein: CASSPLGVSGGTDTQYF.

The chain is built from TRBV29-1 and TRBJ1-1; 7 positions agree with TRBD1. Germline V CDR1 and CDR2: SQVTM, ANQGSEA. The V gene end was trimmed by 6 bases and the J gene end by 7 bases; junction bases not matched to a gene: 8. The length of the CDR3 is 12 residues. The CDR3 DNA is TGCAGCGTGACAGGGACCGGTGTTGAAGCTTTCTTT. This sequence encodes CSVTGTGVEAFF.

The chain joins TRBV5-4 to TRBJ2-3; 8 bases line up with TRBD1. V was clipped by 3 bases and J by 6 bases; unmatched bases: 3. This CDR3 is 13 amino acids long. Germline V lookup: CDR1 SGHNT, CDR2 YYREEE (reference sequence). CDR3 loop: CASSYRGSDTQYF. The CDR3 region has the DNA TGTGCCAGCAGCTACAGGGGGTCCGATACGCAGTATTTT.

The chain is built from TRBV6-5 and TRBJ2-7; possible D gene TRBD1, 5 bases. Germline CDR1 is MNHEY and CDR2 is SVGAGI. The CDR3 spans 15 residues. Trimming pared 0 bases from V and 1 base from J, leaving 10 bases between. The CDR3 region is CASSYSLGPSYEQYF. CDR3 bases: TGTGCCAGCAGTTACTCGTTGGGGCCTTCCTACGAGCAGTACTTC.

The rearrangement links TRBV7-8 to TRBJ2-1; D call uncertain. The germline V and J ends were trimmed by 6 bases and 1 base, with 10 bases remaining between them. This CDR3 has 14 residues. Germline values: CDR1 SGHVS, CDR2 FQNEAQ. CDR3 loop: CASRVLSSYNEQFF. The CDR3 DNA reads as TGTGCCAGCAGGGTACTCTCTTCCTACAATGAGCAGTTCTTC.

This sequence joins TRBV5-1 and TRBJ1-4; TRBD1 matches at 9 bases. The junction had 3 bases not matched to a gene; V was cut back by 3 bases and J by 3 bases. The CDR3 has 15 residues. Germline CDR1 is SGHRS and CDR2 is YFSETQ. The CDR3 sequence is CASSYRQGANEKLFF. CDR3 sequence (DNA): TGCGCCAGCAGCTATCGACAGGGGGCTAATGAAAAACTGTTTTTT.

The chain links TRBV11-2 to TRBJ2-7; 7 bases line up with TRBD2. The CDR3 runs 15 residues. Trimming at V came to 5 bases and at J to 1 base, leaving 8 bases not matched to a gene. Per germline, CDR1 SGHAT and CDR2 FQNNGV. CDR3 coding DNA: TGTGCCAGCAGCCTCCACGCTAGCGGATCCTACGAGCAGTACTTC. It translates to CASSLHASGSYEQYF.

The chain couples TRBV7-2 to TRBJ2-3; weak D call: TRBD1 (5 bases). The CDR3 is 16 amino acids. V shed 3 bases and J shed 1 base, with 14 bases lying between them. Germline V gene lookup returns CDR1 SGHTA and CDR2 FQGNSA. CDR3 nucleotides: TGTGCCAGCAGCTTCGCCGGCAGGGTTGGCACAGATACGCAGTATTTT. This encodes CASSFAGRVGTDTQYF. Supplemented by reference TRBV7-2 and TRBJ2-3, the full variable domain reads GAGVSQSPSNKVTEKGKDVELRCDPISGHTALYWYRQSLGQGLEFLIYFQGNSAPDKSGLPSDRFSAERTGGSVSTLTIQRTQQEDSAVYLCASSFAGRVGTDTQYFGPGTRLTVL.

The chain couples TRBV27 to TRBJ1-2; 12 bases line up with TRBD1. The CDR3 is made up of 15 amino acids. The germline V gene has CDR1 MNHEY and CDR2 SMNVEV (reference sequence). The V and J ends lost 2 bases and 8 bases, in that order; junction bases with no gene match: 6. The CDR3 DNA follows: TGTGCCAGCAGTTTAAGGGACAGGGGGCGTAACGGCTACACCTTC. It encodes CASSLRDRGRNGYTF.